The 5 T cell receptor beta chains below were found in one sample sequenced in a study of CD4 T cell repertoires in COVID-19. Data came from immunoSEQ multiplex PCR; TCRdb stores just in-frame clones and leaves some out. Of some 71,000 clones listed, roughly four fifths are singletons. The sample here was CD4+ T cells from peripheral blood, taken after recovery from COVID-19. Every receptor here comes from a human donor who had COVID-19.

The rearrangement links TRBV6-4 to TRBJ1-2; possibly TRBD1 for D (6 bases). With 6 bases removed from V and 2 bases from J, the gap between germline ends came to 10 bases. CDR1 MRHNA and CDR2 SNTAGT come from the germline V gene. CDR3 size: 13 residues. CDR3 in amino acids: CASSQGPNYGYTF. CDR3 nucleotide sequence: TGTGCCAGCAGCCAGGGGCCCAACTATGGCTACACCTTC.

This clone has only a few counts. The rearrangement links TRBV6-6 to TRBJ2-7; D perhaps matches TRBD1 (6 bases). The CDR3 contains 14 residues. Germline CDR1 and CDR2: MNHNY and SVGAGI (reference sequence). The germline V and J ends were trimmed by 4 bases and 5 bases, with 15 bases remaining between them. The CDR3 reads CASSFGARGNEQYF. The CDR3 coding sequence is TGTGCCAGCAGTTTCGGGGCGAGGGGGAACGAGCAGTACTTC.

The gene calls are TRBV7-9 and TRBJ2-2; D possibly corresponds to TRBD1 (6 bases). From germline, CDR1 is SEHNR and CDR2 FQNEAQ (reference sequence). The V gene lost 6 bases and the J gene lost 3 bases, with 11 bases spanning the gap. This CDR3 is built from 14 residues. The CDR3 sequence is CASSWDIYTGELFF. CDR3 sequence (DNA): TGTGCCAGCAGTTGGGACATTTACACCGGGGAGCTGTTTTTT.

The chain joins TRBV2 to TRBJ1-5, with D unclear. The CDR3 sequence is 13 residues long. From germline, CDR1 is SNHLY and CDR2 FYNNEI. V was cut by 0 bases and J by 6 bases, with 6 bases left in between. The CDR3 is CASSEAGRQPQHF. The CDR3 DNA follows: TGTGCCAGCAGTGAAGCAGGTCGTCAGCCCCAGCATTTT.

The rearrangement joins TRBV6-1 to TRBJ2-7; TRBD2 aligns across 12 bases. J lost 2 bases, V lost 3 bases, and 8 bases had no gene match. The CDR3 spans 17 residues. Germline V CDR1 and CDR2: MNHNS, SASEGT. Here the CDR3 reads CASSETSGRLIPYEQYF. CDR3 sequence (DNA): TGTGCCAGCAGTGAGACTAGCGGGAGACTAATTCCCTACGAGCAGTACTTC.